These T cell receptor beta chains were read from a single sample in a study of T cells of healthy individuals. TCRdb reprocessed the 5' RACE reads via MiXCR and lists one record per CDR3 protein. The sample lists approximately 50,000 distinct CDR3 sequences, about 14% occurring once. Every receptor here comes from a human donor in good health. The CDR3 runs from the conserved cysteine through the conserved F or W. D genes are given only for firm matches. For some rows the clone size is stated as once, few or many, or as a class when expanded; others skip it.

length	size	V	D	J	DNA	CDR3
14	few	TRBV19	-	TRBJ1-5	TGTGCCAGTAGTTTAGGGGAGGGCAATCAGCCCCAGCATTTT	CASSLGEGNQPQHF
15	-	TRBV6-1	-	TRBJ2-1	TGTGCCAGCAGTGAACAACTGGGCTCCTACAATGAGCAGTTCTTC	CASSEQLGSYNEQFF
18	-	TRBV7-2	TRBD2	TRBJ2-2	TGTGCCAGCAGCTTACGCAGGACTAGCGTGACAGACACCGGGGAGCTGTTTTTT	CASSLRRTSVTDTGELFF
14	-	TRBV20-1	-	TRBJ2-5	TGCAGTGCTAGAGGGGCGGATTTGATGGAGACCCAGTACTTC	CSARGADLMETQYF
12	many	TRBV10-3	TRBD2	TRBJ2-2	TGTGCCATCACCGGGGGGACCGGGGAGCTGTTTTTT	CAITGGTGELFF
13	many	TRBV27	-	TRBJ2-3	TGTGCCAGCAGTTTATCTTACACAGATACGCAGTATTTT	CASSLSYTDTQYF
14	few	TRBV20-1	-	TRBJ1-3	TGCAGTGCTAGAGACGACAGTCCTGGAAACACCATATATTTT	CSARDDSPGNTIYF
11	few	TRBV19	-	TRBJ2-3	TGTGCCAGTAGTATCGGCGATACGCAGTATTTT	CASSIGDTQYF
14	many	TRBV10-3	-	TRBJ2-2	TGTGCCTCCATCGGAACAGGGAACACCGGGGAGCTGTTTTTT	CASIGTGNTGELFF
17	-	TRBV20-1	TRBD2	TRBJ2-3	TGCAGTGCTAGGGACTTTACAGCGGGGGGCCGTACAGATACGCAGTATTTT	CSARDFTAGGRTDTQYF
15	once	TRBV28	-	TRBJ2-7	TGTGCCAGCAGTCCCCACCAGAGAAGCTCCTACGAGCAGTACTTC	CASSPHQRSSYEQYF
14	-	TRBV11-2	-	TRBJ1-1	TGTGCCAGCAGCCCCCTCCTGCAGAACACTGAAGCTTTCTTT	CASSPLLQNTEAFF
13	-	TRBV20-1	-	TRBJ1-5	TGCAGTGCTAGCCTGGCAGCTAATCAGCCCCAGCATTTT	CSASLAANQPQHF
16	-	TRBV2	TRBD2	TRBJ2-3	TGTGCCAGCAGTGAGGGTAGCGGGGGGGCCGGAGATACGCAGTATTTT	CASSEGSGGAGDTQYF
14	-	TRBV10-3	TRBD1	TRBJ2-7	TGTGCCACAAAGCTGGACAGGAGCTCCTACGAGCAGTACTTC	CATKLDRSSYEQYF
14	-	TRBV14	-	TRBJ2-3	TGTGCCAGCAGCCTCAGAACAGGGCCAGATACGCAGTATTTT	CASSLRTGPDTQYF
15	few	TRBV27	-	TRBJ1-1	TGTGCCAGCAGTCCCTTGAGGGGGTGGGTCACTGAAGCTTTCTTT	CASSPLRGWVTEAFF
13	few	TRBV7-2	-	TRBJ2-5	TGTGCCAGCAGCCCCCAGACGCAAGAGACCCAGTACTTC	CASSPQTQETQYF
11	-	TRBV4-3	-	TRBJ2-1	TGCGCCAGCAGACAGGGAAGGGAACAGTTCTTC	CASRQGREQFF
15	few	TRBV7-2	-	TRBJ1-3	TGTGCCAGCAGCCCCGGACTGAGCTCTGGAAACACCATATATTTT	CASSPGLSSGNTIYF
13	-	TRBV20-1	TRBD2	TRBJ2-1	TGCAGTGCTAGAAGCGGGAGTTCGGGGGAGCAGTTCTTC	CSARSGSSGEQFF
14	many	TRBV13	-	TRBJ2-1	TGTGCCAGCAGTTATTACCAAGCCGGAAGTGAGCAGTTCTTC	CASSYYQAGSEQFF
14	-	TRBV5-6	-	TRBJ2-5	TGTGCCAGCAGCTTGCGCGGAGAGGAGGAGACCCAGTACTTC	CASSLRGEEETQYF
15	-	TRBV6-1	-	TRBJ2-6	TGTGCCAGCAGTTTACAGGGAACTGGGGCCAACGTCCTGACTTTC	CASSLQGTGANVLTF